This T cell receptor beta chain was obtained from a study of T cell changes during pregnancy in multiple sclerosis. CDR1 is SGHTA and CDR2 is FQGTGA in the germline V gene. This CDR3 has 14 amino acids. V lost 5 bases and J 8 bases, leaving 16 bases between the germline ends. TCRdb's table, derived via immunoSEQ multiplex PCR, lists solely in-frame clones and lacks some. The table includes some 54,000 clones, 93% detected once. J is TRBJ2-1 and V is TRBV7-3, with TRBD2 as a possible D gene (6 bases). The clonotype originates from a female donor with multiple sclerosis, enrolled in a pregnancy study. This material consisted of peripheral blood, taken after pregnancy. The CDR3 region is CASSLLSGPHEQFF. The CDR3 nucleotides read TGTGCCAGCAGCCTACTTAGCGGCCCCCATGAGCAGTTCTTC.